These 9 T cell receptor beta chains came from one sample sequenced in a study of blood T cell repertoires in COVID-19 (dated by TCRdb to the early 2020s). The library was prepared using the immunoSEQ multiplex PCR assay. What TCRdb holds here is the immuneACCESS table cut down to in-frame rearrangements. Part of the clones is not present; checked against another copy, under half of the missing clones reflect an unresolved V gene, and the others are unexplained. This sample lists some 90,000 clones; roughly 82% were detected once. Under 13% of the sample lies in the top ten. Sequences were obtained from peripheral blood. The receptors here all came from a man between 65 and 85 years old with active or convalescent COVID-19.

This rearrangement joins TRBV3-1 (or the pseudogene TRBV3-2) to TRBJ1-2; D gene ambiguous. The CDR3 loop spans 14 amino acids. Between the trimmed V and J ends, which lost 8 bases and 4 bases, there was a span of 17 bases. Germline CDR1 reads LGHDT; CDR2 reads YNNKEL (reference sequence). The CDR3, as DNA: TGTGCCAGCCTACTCACGGGAAAAGGCTATGGCTACACCTTC. Its translation: CASLLTGKGYGYTF.

This clone was seen a single time. A read error may produce the germline difference seen at one junction end. The gene calls are TRBV7-7 and TRBJ2-5; 10 bases match TRBD2. The germline gives CDR1 SSHAT, CDR2 FNYEAQ (reference sequence). The length of the CDR3 is 16 residues. The CDR3 DNA sequence: TGTGCTAGCAGCTTATTAAGCGGGGGGGCCGGAGAGACCCAGTACTTC. It encodes CASSLLSGGAGETQYF.

The rearrangement links TRBV7-2 to TRBJ1-1; TRBD1 matches at 9 bases. CDR3 length: 15 residues. Germline assignment: CDR1 SGHTA and CDR2 FQGNSA. V shed 4 bases and J 4 bases; nucleotides not matched to a gene: 7. CDR3 sequence (DNA): TGTGCCAGCAGCTCAACCTCGGGACAGGGCACTGAAGCTTTCTTT. It encodes CASSSTSGQGTEAFF.

J is TRBJ1-2 and V is TRBV5-1; D is unresolved. Germline CDR1 reads SGHRS; CDR2 reads YFSETQ. This CDR3 is built from 14 residues. The germline V and J ends were trimmed by 4 bases and 4 bases, with 14 bases remaining between them. CDR3 sequence (DNA): TGCGCCAGCAGCGACCCAGGATCTGGCTATGGCTACACCTTC. This translates into CASSDPGSGYGYTF.

This clone has just a few counts. The gene calls are TRBV11-2 and TRBJ1-2; no firm D call. V was clipped by 5 bases and J by 1 base, with 17 bases between them. The CDR3 is 16 residues long. Germline V CDR1 and CDR2: SGHAT, FQNNGV. The CDR3 bases are TGTGCCAGCAGCCGTCCCACAGTGCACCATAACTATGGCTACACCTTC. Amino acids: CASSRPTVHHNYGYTF.

This chain uses TRBV4-1 with TRBJ1-5, with D perhaps TRBD1 (6 bases). V was pared by 5 bases and J by 6 bases, with 11 bases between. The length of the CDR3 is 13 residues. In germline, CDR1 is MGHRA, CDR2 YSYEKL. DNA of the CDR3: TGCGCCAGCAGCTTAGACAGGTCTCAGCCCCAGCATTTT. Protein: CASSLDRSQPQHF.

The chain has TRBV27 and TRBJ1-1, with a weak D call TRBD1 (6 bases). The CDR3 totals 15 residues. V lost 6 bases and J lost 1, with 15 bases in between. Germline lookup yields CDR1 MNHEY and CDR2 SMNVEV (reference sequence). The CDR3 nucleotides read TGTGCCAGCAGACGTTCATGGACAGCGAACACTGAAGCTTTCTTT. Translation gives CASRRSWTANTEAFF.

This chain uses TRBV6-5 with TRBJ2-1; 8 bases agree with TRBD1. V was clipped by 4 bases and J by 2 bases; unmatched bases: 4. The CDR3 is 15 residues long. Germline V lookup: CDR1 MNHEY, CDR2 SVGAGI. CDR3 nucleotides: TGTGCCAGCAGTTCCCACAGGGGGGCCTACAATGAGCAGTTCTTC. Its protein product is CASSSHRGAYNEQFF.

This clone has only one observation. The chain combines TRBV10-3 with TRBJ1-2, with 11 bases aligning to TRBD1. Trimming removed 10 bases from V and 6 bases from J; junction bases left unmatched: 7. The CDR3 totals 13 residues. Germline CDR1 and CDR2: ENHRY and SYGVKD. This chain's CDR3 is CANGQGAQDGYTF. CDR3 DNA sequence: TGTGCCAACGGACAGGGGGCTCAAGATGGCTACACCTTC.